The clone carrying this T cell receptor beta chain was picked up a small number of times. This CDR3 is 11 amino acids long. J gave up 5 bases and V 6 bases, and 1 base lay outside the gene matches. Germline V lookup: CDR1 MNHEY, CDR2 SMNVEV (reference sequence). An equimolar mix of two oligonucleotides served as the beta constant-region primer for TRBC1 and TRBC2. Via MiXCR, TCRdb re-called the UMI-ligation and nested PCR reads, giving one row per CDR3 protein. Of about 90,000 distinct CDR3 sequences in the sample, 7% to 7.5% are singletons; the top ten hold 1.6%. The data belong to a study of naive and memory T cell subsets.

The J gene is TRBJ2-7, the V gene TRBV27, with 7 nucleotides matching TRBD1. This receptor was obtained from a human donor in good health. The sample comprised central memory CD4+ T cells from blood. As DNA, the CDR3 is TGTGCCAGCAGCGGACAGGACGAGCAGTACTTC. This translates into CASSGQDEQYF.